The rows below give T cell receptor beta chains drawn from one sample of a study of cytomegalovirus exposure and HLA in healthy donors. Repertoires were generated with immunoSEQ multiplex PCR, while TCRdb's copy carries only in-frame clones and drops some. Of about 130,000 clones in the sample, around three quarters were seen once. The sequenced sample consisted of PBMCs. These receptor sequences come from a female donor in good health and CMV-seronegative. Each CDR3 is given with its conserved first and last residue. Each record gives: V gene, clone size, J gene, D gene, CDR3 DNA, CDR3 protein. D genes are given only for firm matches. Clone sizes are given selectively: once, few, many, or a class where the clone is expanded.

v_call: TRBV6-5
clone_size: few
j_call: TRBJ1-6
d_call: TRBD1
cdr3_nt: TGTGCCAGCAGGGAGACAGGGGGAATTAATTCACCCCTCCACTTT
cdr3_aa: CASRETGGINSPLHF

v_call: TRBV4-2
clone_size: few
j_call: TRBJ1-2
d_call: TRBD1
cdr3_nt: TGTGCCAGCAGCCAAGGGACAGGGGTTTGGCATGGCTACACCTTC
cdr3_aa: CASSQGTGVWHGYTF

v_call: TRBV10-3
clone_size: NA
j_call: TRBJ2-7
d_call: TRBD1
cdr3_nt: TGTGCCGTCCGGGACAGTTACTACGAGCAGTACTTC
cdr3_aa: CAVRDSYYEQYF

v_call: TRBV9
clone_size: NA
j_call: TRBJ2-1
d_call: TRBD2
cdr3_nt: TGTGCCAGCAGCACTAGCGGGGGGGGGTACAATGAGCAGTTCTTC
cdr3_aa: CASSTSGGGYNEQFF

v_call: TRBV7-7
clone_size: NA
j_call: TRBJ2-3
d_call: NA
cdr3_nt: TGTGCTAGCAGCTTAAGTCCTGGGGGGGATACGCAGTATTTT
cdr3_aa: CASSLSPGGDTQYF

v_call: TRBV11-3
clone_size: NA
j_call: TRBJ2-1
d_call: TRBD2
cdr3_nt: TGTGCCAGCAGCGCCGGGACTAGCGGGGTCCCTGAGCAGTTCTTC
cdr3_aa: CASSAGTSGVPEQFF

v_call: TRBV5-6
clone_size: NA
j_call: TRBJ1-4
d_call: TRBD1
cdr3_nt: TGTGCCAGCAGCTTGATGGGACAGCTTGTTGAAAAACTGTTTTTT
cdr3_aa: CASSLMGQLVEKLFF

v_call: TRBV19
clone_size: NA
j_call: TRBJ1-5
d_call: NA
cdr3_nt: TGTGCCAGTAGTATAGAGGACACTTCCCGTAATCAGCCCCAGCATTTT
cdr3_aa: CASSIEDTSRNQPQHF

v_call: TRBV13
clone_size: NA
j_call: TRBJ1-1
d_call: NA
cdr3_nt: TGTGCCAGCAGCTTAGGGGCAGGGGTTGGCACTGAAGCTTTCTTT
cdr3_aa: CASSLGAGVGTEAFF

v_call: TRBV7-3
clone_size: NA
j_call: TRBJ2-3
d_call: NA
cdr3_nt: TGTGCCAGCAGCCCAGCGGCGGGGGCCTACACAGATACGCAGTATTTT
cdr3_aa: CASSPAAGAYTDTQYF

v_call: TRBV11-2
clone_size: NA
j_call: TRBJ1-1
d_call: NA
cdr3_nt: TGTGCCAGCAGCTTAGATGGCACGAAAGCGAGGAAGAACACTGAAGCTTTCTTT
cdr3_aa: CASSLDGTKARKNTEAFF

v_call: TRBV28
clone_size: NA
j_call: TRBJ2-6
d_call: NA
cdr3_nt: TGTGCCAGCGGCGCCTGGGGAGAGCGGGCCAACGTCCTGACTTTC
cdr3_aa: CASGAWGERANVLTF

v_call: TRBV11-2
clone_size: NA
j_call: TRBJ1-5
d_call: TRBD1
cdr3_nt: TGTGCCAGCAGCTGGACAGGGAGCAATCAGCCCCAGCATTTT
cdr3_aa: CASSWTGSNQPQHF

v_call: TRBV5-5
clone_size: NA
j_call: TRBJ1-4
d_call: NA
cdr3_nt: TGTGCCAGCACCGTCGGACAGATGAATGAAAAACTGTTTTTT
cdr3_aa: CASTVGQMNEKLFF

v_call: TRBV7-9
clone_size: few
j_call: TRBJ1-2
d_call: NA
cdr3_nt: TGTGCCAGCAGCAGAGACTTTGGCGGTGGGGGCTACACCTTC
cdr3_aa: CASSRDFGGGGYTF

v_call: TRBV2
clone_size: NA
j_call: TRBJ2-1
d_call: NA
cdr3_nt: TGTGCCAGCAGTGATGACGGGAATGAGCAGTTCTTC
cdr3_aa: CASSDDGNEQFF

v_call: TRBV10-1
clone_size: NA
j_call: TRBJ2-5
d_call: NA
cdr3_nt: TGCGCCACCTCCAAAAGTCTAGGAGAGACCCAGTACTTC
cdr3_aa: CATSKSLGETQYF

v_call: TRBV6-1
clone_size: NA
j_call: TRBJ1-5
d_call: NA
cdr3_nt: TGTGCCAGCAGTGACGAGTGGGGGGGCAATCAGCCCCAGCATTTT
cdr3_aa: CASSDEWGGNQPQHF

v_call: TRBV27
clone_size: NA
j_call: TRBJ2-2
d_call: NA
cdr3_nt: TGTGCCAGCAGTTTGCGGGGTCTTGGCACCGGGGAGCTGTTTTTT
cdr3_aa: CASSLRGLGTGELFF

v_call: TRBV9
clone_size: few
j_call: TRBJ1-1
d_call: NA
cdr3_nt: TGTGCCAGCAGCGCCGGAGACAGCCGGAACACTGAAGCTTTCTTT
cdr3_aa: CASSAGDSRNTEAFF

v_call: TRBV19
clone_size: NA
j_call: TRBJ2-1
d_call: NA
cdr3_nt: TGTGCCAGTAGAAGCTCCTCCTACAATGAGCAGTTCTTC
cdr3_aa: CASRSSSYNEQFF

v_call: TRBV6-1
clone_size: NA
j_call: TRBJ1-1
d_call: NA
cdr3_nt: TGTGCCAGCAGTAGGAGGACTGAAGCTTTCTTT
cdr3_aa: CASSRRTEAFF

v_call: TRBV9
clone_size: once
j_call: TRBJ2-1
d_call: NA
cdr3_nt: TGTGCCAGCAGCTTGAGCGGTAGCTCCTACAATGAGCAGTTCTTC
cdr3_aa: CASSLSGSSYNEQFF

v_call: TRBV7-9
clone_size: once
j_call: TRBJ2-2
d_call: TRBD1
cdr3_nt: TGTGCCAGCAGCTTGCGTAGGACAGGGATCCCCGGGGAGCTGTTTTTT
cdr3_aa: CASSLRRTGIPGELFF

v_call: TRBV4-2
clone_size: NA
j_call: TRBJ1-3
d_call: NA
cdr3_nt: TGTGCCAGCAGCCCGAGCTCTGGAAACACCATATATTTT
cdr3_aa: CASSPSSGNTIYF

v_call: TRBV15
clone_size: NA
j_call: TRBJ2-7
d_call: NA
cdr3_nt: TGTGCCACCAGCAGAGATTTATCAGGACTTGGCTACGAGCAGTACTTC
cdr3_aa: CATSRDLSGLGYEQYF

v_call: TRBV29-1
clone_size: NA
j_call: TRBJ2-1
d_call: NA
cdr3_nt: TGCAGCGTGGGGGCGAGACGGTACAATGAGCAGTTCTTC
cdr3_aa: CSVGARRYNEQFF

v_call: TRBV6-1
clone_size: NA
j_call: TRBJ2-3
d_call: NA
cdr3_nt: TGTGCCAGCAGGACAGAAAGCGCAGATACGCAGTATTTT
cdr3_aa: CASRTESADTQYF

v_call: TRBV18
clone_size: NA
j_call: TRBJ1-6
d_call: TRBD1
cdr3_nt: TGTGCCAGCTCCCCATCGAGACAGGGGGCAAATTCACCCCTCCACTTT
cdr3_aa: CASSPSRQGANSPLHF

v_call: TRBV30
clone_size: once
j_call: TRBJ2-2
d_call: TRBD1
cdr3_nt: TGTGCCTGGAGTGTAGAGACAGGGACAACGGAGATGAACACCGGGGAGCTGTTTTTT
cdr3_aa: CAWSVETGTTEMNTGELFF

v_call: TRBV2
clone_size: few
j_call: TRBJ2-7
d_call: TRBD1
cdr3_nt: TGTGCCAGCAGTGTGGACAGGGGATATTACGAGCAGTACTTC
cdr3_aa: CASSVDRGYYEQYF

v_call: TRBV6-1
clone_size: NA
j_call: TRBJ2-7
d_call: TRBD1
cdr3_nt: TGTGCCAGCAGTGAAGGGACAGGGAGCTCCTACGAGCAGTACTTC
cdr3_aa: CASSEGTGSSYEQYF

v_call: TRBV11-2
clone_size: NA
j_call: TRBJ1-3
d_call: TRBD1
cdr3_nt: TGTGCCAGCAGCTCGGACAGGGATTCTGGAAACACCATATATTTT
cdr3_aa: CASSSDRDSGNTIYF

v_call: TRBV19
clone_size: NA
j_call: TRBJ1-2
d_call: TRBD1
cdr3_nt: TGTGCCAGTAGTTCTACAGGGGGCCGAATCTATGGCTACACCTTC
cdr3_aa: CASSSTGGRIYGYTF

v_call: TRBV15
clone_size: NA
j_call: TRBJ1-1
d_call: TRBD1
cdr3_nt: TGTGCCACCAGCAGAGATAAGGTCAGGGGGCCTGTGAACACTGAAGCTTTCTTT
cdr3_aa: CATSRDKVRGPVNTEAFF

v_call: TRBV7-8
clone_size: NA
j_call: TRBJ1-5
d_call: NA
cdr3_nt: TGTGCCAGCAGCACGCGACAGCCCAATCAGCCCCAGCATTTT
cdr3_aa: CASSTRQPNQPQHF

v_call: TRBV19
clone_size: few
j_call: TRBJ2-4
d_call: TRBD2
cdr3_nt: TGTGCCAGTAGTAGGCTCGCGGGAGGGCAGTTTGAAAGAAACATTCAGTACTTC
cdr3_aa: CASSRLAGGQFERNIQYF

v_call: TRBV11-2
clone_size: NA
j_call: TRBJ1-2
d_call: TRBD1
cdr3_nt: TGTGCCAGCAGCTTTATGGGACAGCTCCTTAACTATGGCTACACCTTC
cdr3_aa: CASSFMGQLLNYGYTF

v_call: TRBV2
clone_size: NA
j_call: TRBJ2-7
d_call: NA
cdr3_nt: TGTGCCAGCAGGGCCGACAGCTACGAGCAGTACTTC
cdr3_aa: CASRADSYEQYF

v_call: TRBV7-9
clone_size: NA
j_call: TRBJ1-6
d_call: TRBD1
cdr3_nt: TGTGCCAGCAGCTTGCAGGGGGAAACCTCCTCACCCCTCCACTTT
cdr3_aa: CASSLQGETSSPLHF

v_call: TRBV10-3
clone_size: NA
j_call: TRBJ2-6
d_call: TRBD1
cdr3_nt: TGTGCCATCAGTAGGACAGGGGGCTCTGGGGCCAACGTCCTGACTTTC
cdr3_aa: CAISRTGGSGANVLTF